These 9 T cell receptor beta chains share one sample of origin, sequenced in a study of spatial heterogeneity in lung cancer. Regarding the study as a whole: Mutation counts in tumors were tracked by counts of expanded intratumoral alpha and beta TCRs.

TCRdb passed the 5' RACE reads through MiXCR, listing each CDR3 protein once. The table records around 100,000 distinct CDR3 sequences, approximately 4.4% of them present only once. Documented time point: sample taken at primary tumor resection. No antigen has been assigned to these receptors. The sequencing here drew on lung tumor tissue, taken at surgery. These receptors all come from a male donor with early-stage non-small cell lung cancer.

In its sample, this clonotype was seen many times. This rearrangement joins TRBV20-1 to TRBJ2-3; D gene ambiguous. Germline CDR1 and CDR2: DFQATT and SNEGSKA (reference sequence). Trimming took 2 bases from V and 4 from J, leaving 7 bases between them. This CDR3 comprises 12 residues. The CDR3 reads CSARPFADTQYF. The DNA of the CDR3 is TGCAGTGCTAGACCCTTTGCAGATACGCAGTATTTT.

At least ten counts were recorded for this clonotype. The chain is built from TRBV6-5 and TRBJ2-7; D not certain. CDR1 and CDR2 from the germline V gene are MNHEY and SVGAGI. The V end lost 6 bases, the J end lost 4 bases, and 7 bases lay between the germline ends. This CDR3 has 11 amino acids. CDR3 sequence: CASRTLYEQYF. The CDR3 coding sequence is TGTGCCAGCAGAACCCTATACGAGCAGTACTTC.

The table lists this clonotype with many counts. V and J are TRBV3-1 and TRBJ1-2, with D unresolved. V shed 4 bases and J shed 5 bases, with 14 bases lying between them. This CDR3 contains 14 residues. Germline V gene sequence: CDR1 LGHDT, CDR2 YNNKEL (reference sequence). The CDR3 loop is CASSPEATWYGYTF. CDR3 sequence (DNA): TGTGCCAGCAGCCCGGAGGCGACTTGGTATGGCTACACCTTC. The full variable domain, its missing parts supplied by reference TRBV3-1 and TRBJ1-2, is DTAVSQTPKYLVTQMGNDKSIKCEQNLGHDTMYWYKQDSKKFLKIMFSYNNKELIINETVPNRFSPKSPDKAHLNLHINSLELGDSAVYFCASSPEATWYGYTFGSGTRLTVV.

This clonotype has ten or more counts. The gene calls are TRBV20-1 and TRBJ2-4, with D hard to call. Trimming left V 2 bases short and J 8 bases short, with 7 bases between. The CDR3 sequence is 11 residues long. CDR1 and CDR2 (germline): DFQATT, SNEGSKA (reference sequence). As DNA, the CDR3 is TGCAGTGCTAGAACTGGGGACATTCAGTACTTC. Protein: CSARTGDIQYF.

The table lists this clonotype with many counts. This sequence joins TRBV25-1 and TRBJ2-7, with a possible D match to TRBD2 (5 bases). Germline V CDR1 and CDR2: MGHDK, SYGVNS. V was cut by 5 bases and J by 4 bases, with 12 bases left in between. The CDR3 runs 13 residues. In nucleotides, the CDR3 is TGTGCCAGCAGTTACAGCGGAGCTTACGAGCAGTACTTC. Its translation: CASSYSGAYEQYF.

J is TRBJ2-1 and V is TRBV6-5; 9 positions agree with TRBD1. In germline, CDR1 is MNHEY, CDR2 SVGAGI. This CDR3 contains 14 residues. V dropped 1 base and J dropped 9; count of bases not matched to a gene: 4. CDR3 amino acids: CASSYWDRVGEQFF. The CDR3 coding sequence is TGTGCCAGCAGTTACTGGGACAGGGTCGGTGAGCAGTTCTTC.

This clonotype was seen at least ten times. The chain carries TRBV6-6 and TRBJ2-3; either TRBD1 or TRBD2 may supply D (6 bases each). The germline V gene encodes CDR1 MNHNY and CDR2 SVGAGI (reference sequence). The CDR3 loop spans 17 amino acids. The V end lost 2 bases, the J end lost 2 bases, and 17 bases lay between the germline ends. The DNA for the CDR3 is TGTGCCAGCAGTTACCTACCCCACGGGGGCGTCACAGATACGCAGTATTTT. Protein product: CASSYLPHGGVTDTQYF.

This clonotype has ten or more counts. The chain is built from TRBV4-2 and TRBJ2-7; a weak D match, TRBD2 (7 bases). There are 17 residues in the CDR3. Trimming removed 1 base at V and 4 bases at J, with 20 bases between. CDR1 is LGHNA, CDR2 YNFKEQ, per germline. The CDR3 nucleotides read TGTGCCAGCAGCCAAGCTCAGGGGAGGGAGGGTGTATACGAGCAGTACTTC. Protein: CASSQAQGREGVYEQYF.

This clonotype was picked up many times. V usage is TRBV15 and J usage is TRBJ2-1, with TRBD2 as a possible D gene (6 bases). Germline values: CDR1 LNHNV, CDR2 YYDKDF (reference sequence). The CDR3 is 20 amino acids. V was clipped by 0 bases and J by 1 base, with 22 bases between them. Written as DNA, the CDR3 is TGTGCCACCAGCAGAGAAGGGGTCGGGACTTTTCTTCCGTCCTACAATGAGCAGTTCTTC. This translates into CATSREGVGTFLPSYNEQFF.